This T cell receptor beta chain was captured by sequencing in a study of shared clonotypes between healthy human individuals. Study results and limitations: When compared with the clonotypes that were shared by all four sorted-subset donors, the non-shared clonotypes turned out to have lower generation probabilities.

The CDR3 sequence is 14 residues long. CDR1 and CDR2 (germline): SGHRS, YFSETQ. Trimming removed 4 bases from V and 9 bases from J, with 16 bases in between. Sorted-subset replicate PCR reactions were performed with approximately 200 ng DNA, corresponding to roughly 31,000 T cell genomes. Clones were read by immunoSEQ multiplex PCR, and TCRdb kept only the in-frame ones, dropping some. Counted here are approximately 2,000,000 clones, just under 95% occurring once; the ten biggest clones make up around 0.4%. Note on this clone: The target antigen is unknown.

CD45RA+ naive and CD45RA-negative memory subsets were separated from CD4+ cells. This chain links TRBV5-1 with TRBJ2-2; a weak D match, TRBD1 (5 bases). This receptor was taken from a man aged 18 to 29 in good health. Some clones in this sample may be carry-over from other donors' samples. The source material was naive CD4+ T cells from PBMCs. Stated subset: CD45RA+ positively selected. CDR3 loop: CASSMDMSAWELFF. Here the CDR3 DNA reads TGCGCCAGCAGCATGGACATGTCGGCATGGGAGCTGTTTTTT.